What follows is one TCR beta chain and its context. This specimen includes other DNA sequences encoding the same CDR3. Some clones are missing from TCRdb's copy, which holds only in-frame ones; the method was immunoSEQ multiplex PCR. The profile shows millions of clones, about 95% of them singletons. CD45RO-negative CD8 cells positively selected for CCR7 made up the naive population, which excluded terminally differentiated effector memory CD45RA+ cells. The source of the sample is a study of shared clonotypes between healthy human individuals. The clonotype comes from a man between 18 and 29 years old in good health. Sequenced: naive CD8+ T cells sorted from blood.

The CDR3 sequence is CASSYSPGGYNEQFF. CDR3 sequence (DNA): TGTGCCAGCAGTTACTCGCCAGGGGGTTACAATGAGCAGTTCTTC. J is TRBJ2-1 and V is TRBV6-5; TRBD1 aligns across 7 bases. Losses at the gene ends were 0 bases for V and 4 bases for J; bases not matched to a gene: 3. The germline V gene has CDR1 MNHEY and CDR2 SVGAGI. This CDR3 has 15 residues.